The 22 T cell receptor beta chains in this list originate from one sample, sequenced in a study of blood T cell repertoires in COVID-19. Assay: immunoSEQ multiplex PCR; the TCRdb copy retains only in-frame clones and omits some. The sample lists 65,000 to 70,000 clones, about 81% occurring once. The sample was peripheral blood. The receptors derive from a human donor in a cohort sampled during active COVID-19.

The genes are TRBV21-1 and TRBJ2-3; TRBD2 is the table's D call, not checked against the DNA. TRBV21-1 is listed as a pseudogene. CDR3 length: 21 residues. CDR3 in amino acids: CASSKGGVKAGTNGSRDTQYF. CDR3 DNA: TGTGCCAGCAGCAAAGGGGGGGTAAAAGCGGGAACCAATGGTAGTCGGGATACGCAGTATTTT.

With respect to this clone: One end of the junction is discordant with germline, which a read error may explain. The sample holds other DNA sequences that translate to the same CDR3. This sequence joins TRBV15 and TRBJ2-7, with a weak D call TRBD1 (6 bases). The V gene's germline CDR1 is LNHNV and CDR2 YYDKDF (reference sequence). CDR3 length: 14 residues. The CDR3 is CATSRDTSSYEQYF. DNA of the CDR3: TGTGCCACTAGCAGGGACACAAGCTCCTACGAGCAGTACTTC.

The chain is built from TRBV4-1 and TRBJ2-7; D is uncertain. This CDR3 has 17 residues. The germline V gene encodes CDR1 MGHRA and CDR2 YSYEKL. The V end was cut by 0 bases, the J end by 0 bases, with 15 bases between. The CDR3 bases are TGCGCCAGCAGCCAAGATAAGGCGGCCTTAGACTCCTACGAGCAGTACTTC. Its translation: CASSQDKAALDSYEQYF.

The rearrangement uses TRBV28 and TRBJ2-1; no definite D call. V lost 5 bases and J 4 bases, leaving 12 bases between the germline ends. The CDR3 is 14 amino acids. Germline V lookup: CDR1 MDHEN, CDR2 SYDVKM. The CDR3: CASSLTSDYNEQFF. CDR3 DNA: TGTGCCAGCAGTCTAACGAGCGATTACAATGAGCAGTTCTTC.

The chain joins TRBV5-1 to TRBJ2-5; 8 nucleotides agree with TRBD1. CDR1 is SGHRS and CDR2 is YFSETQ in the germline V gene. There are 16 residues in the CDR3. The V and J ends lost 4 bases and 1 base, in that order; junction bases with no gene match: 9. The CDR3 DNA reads TGCGCCAGCAGCCCTCAGGGGGCTATCGGCCAAGAGACCCAGTACTTC. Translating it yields CASSPQGAIGQETQYF.

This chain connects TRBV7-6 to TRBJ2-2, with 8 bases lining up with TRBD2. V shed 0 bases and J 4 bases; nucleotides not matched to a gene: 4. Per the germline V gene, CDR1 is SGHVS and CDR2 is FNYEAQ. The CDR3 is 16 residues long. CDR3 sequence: CASSLAGTSGTGELFF. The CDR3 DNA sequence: TGTGCCAGCAGCTTAGCGGGGACTAGTGGCACCGGGGAGCTGTTTTTT.

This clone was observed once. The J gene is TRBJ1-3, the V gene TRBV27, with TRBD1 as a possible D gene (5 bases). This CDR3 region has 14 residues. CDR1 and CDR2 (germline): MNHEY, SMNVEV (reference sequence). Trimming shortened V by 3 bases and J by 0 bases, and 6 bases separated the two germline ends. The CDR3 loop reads CASSLGGSGNTIYF. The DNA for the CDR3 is TGTGCCAGCAGTTTGGGGGGCTCTGGAAACACCATATATTTT.

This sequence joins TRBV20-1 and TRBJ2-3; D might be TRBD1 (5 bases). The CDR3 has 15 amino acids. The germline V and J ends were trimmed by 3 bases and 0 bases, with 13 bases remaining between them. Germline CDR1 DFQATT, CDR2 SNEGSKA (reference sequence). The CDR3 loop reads CSASDSKISTDTQYF. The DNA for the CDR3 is TGCAGTGCTAGTGACAGTAAGATTAGCACAGATACGCAGTATTTT.

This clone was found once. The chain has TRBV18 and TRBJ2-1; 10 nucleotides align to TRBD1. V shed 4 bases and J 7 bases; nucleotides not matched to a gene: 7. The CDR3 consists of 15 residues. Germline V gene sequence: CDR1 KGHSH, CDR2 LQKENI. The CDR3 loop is CASSRRTGGPNEQFF. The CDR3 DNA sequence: TGTGCCAGCTCACGGCGGACAGGGGGGCCGAATGAGCAGTTCTTC.

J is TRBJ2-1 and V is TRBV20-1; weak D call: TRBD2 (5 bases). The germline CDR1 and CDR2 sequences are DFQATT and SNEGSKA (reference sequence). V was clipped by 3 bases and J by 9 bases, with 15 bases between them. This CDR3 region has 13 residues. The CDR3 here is CSASPASGGEQFF. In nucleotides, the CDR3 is TGCAGTGCTAGTCCCGCCAGTGGAGGTGAGCAGTTCTTC.

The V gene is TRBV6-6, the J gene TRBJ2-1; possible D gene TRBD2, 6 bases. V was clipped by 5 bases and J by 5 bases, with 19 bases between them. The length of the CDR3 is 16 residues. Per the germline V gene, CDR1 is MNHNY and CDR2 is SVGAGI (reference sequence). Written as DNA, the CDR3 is TGTGCCAGCAGTCCCCGGGGTAGCGGAATCCACAATGAGCAGTTCTTC. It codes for CASSPRGSGIHNEQFF.

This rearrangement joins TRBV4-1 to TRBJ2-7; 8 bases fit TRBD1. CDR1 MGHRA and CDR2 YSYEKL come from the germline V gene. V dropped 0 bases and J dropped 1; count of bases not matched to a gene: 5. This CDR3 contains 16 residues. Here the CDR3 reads CASSQEGRQGSYEQYF. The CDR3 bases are TGCGCCAGCAGCCAAGAAGGGAGACAGGGGTCCTACGAGCAGTACTTC.

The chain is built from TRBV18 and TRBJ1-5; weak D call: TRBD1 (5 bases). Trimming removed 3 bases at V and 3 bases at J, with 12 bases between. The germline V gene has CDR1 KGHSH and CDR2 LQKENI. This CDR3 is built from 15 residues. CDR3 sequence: CASSPGALVNQPQHF. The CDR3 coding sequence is TGTGCCAGCTCACCTGGGGCCCTAGTCAATCAGCCCCAGCATTTT. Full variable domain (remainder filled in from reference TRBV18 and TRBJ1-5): NAGVMQNPRHLVRRRGQEARLRCSPMKGHSHVYWYRQLPEEGLKFMVYLQKENIIDESGMPKERFSAEFPKEGPSILRIQQVVRGDSAAYFCASSPGALVNQPQHFGDGTRLSIL.

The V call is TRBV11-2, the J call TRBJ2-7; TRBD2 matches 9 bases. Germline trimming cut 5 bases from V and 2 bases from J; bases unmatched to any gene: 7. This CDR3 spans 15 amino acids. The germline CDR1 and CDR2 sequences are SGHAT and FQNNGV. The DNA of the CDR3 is TGTGCCAGCAGCCCACCGGGACTAGCCGCCTACGAGCAGTACTTC. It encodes CASSPPGLAAYEQYF.

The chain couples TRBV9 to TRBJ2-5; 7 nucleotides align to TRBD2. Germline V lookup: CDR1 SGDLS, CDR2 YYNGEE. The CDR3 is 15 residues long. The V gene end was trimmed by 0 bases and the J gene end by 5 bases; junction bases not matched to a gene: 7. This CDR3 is CASSVEGGSSETQYF. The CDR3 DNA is TGTGCCAGCAGCGTAGAGGGCGGGAGTAGTGAGACCCAGTACTTC.

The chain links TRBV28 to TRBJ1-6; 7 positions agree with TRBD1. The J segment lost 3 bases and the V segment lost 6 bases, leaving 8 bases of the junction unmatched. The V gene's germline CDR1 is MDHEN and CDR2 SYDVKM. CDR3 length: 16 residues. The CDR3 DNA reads TGTGCCAGCAGCTCATGGACAGGATTCTATAATTCACCCCTCCACTTT. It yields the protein CASSSWTGFYNSPLHF. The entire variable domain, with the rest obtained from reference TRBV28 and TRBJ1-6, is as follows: DVKVTQSSRYLVKRTGEKVFLECVQDMDHENMFWYRQDPGLGLRLIYFSYDVKMKEKGDIPEGYSVSREKKERFSLILESASTNQTSMYLCASSSWTGFYNSPLHFGNGTRLTVT.

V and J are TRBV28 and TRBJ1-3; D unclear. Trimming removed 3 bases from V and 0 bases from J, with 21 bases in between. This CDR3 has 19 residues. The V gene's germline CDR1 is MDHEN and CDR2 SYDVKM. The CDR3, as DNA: TGTGCCAGCAGTTTTGGTTCGCGGTGGCAGCGAAACTCTGGAAACACCATATATTTT. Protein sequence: CASSFGSRWQRNSGNTIYF.

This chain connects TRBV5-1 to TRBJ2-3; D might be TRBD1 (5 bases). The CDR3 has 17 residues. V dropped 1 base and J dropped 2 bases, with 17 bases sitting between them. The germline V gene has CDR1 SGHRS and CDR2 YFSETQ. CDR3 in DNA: TGCGCCAGCAGCTTGACCCATGGGGCAGGGTCCACAGATACGCAGTATTTT. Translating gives CASSLTHGAGSTDTQYF. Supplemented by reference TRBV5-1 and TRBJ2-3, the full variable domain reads KAGVTQTPRYLIKTRGQQVTLSCSPISGHRSVSWYQQTPGQGLQFLFEYFSETQRNKGNFPGRFSGRQFSNSRSEMNVSTLELGDSALYLCASSLTHGAGSTDTQYFGPGTRLTVL.

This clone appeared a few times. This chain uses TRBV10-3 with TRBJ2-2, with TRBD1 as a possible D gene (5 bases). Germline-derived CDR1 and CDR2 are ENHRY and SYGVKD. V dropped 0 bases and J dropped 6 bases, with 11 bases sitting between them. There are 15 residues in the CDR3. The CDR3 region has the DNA TGTGCCATCAGTGAGTCCGCAGGGCGACCCGGGGAGCTGTTTTTT. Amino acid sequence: CAISESAGRPGELFF.

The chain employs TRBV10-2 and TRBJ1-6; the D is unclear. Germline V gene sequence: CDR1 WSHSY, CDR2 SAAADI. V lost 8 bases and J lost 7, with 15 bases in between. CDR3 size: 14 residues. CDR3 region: CASGEGAGNSPLHF. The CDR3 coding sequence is TGCGCCAGCGGCGAGGGCGCGGGGAATTCACCCCTCCACTTT.

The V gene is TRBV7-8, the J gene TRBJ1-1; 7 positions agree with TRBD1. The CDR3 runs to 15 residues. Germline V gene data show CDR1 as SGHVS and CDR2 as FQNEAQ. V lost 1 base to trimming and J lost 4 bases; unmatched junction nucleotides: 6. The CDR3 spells CASSLVSGGTTEAFF. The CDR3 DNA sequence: TGTGCCAGCAGCTTAGTGTCAGGGGGGACCACTGAAGCTTTCTTT.

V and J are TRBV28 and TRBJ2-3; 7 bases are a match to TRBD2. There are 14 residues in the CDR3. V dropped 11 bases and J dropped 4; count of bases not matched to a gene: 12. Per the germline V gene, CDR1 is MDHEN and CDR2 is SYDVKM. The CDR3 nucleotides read TGTGCCGGATCGGGCGGGAGAGGATCAGATACGCAGTATTTT. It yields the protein CAGSGGRGSDTQYF.